The 21 T cell receptor beta chains given below trace back to one sample, sequenced in a study of response to subunit inactivated influenza vaccine. Using its own MiXCR run on the RT-PCR reads, TCRdb lists one record per CDR3 protein. The sample lists roughly 170,000 distinct CDR3 sequences; around 8.8% were seen once. Specimen: non-naive T cells sorted from PBMCs, collected on the day of vaccination. The receptors here all came from a man in his fifties or sixties who received an inactivated influenza vaccine.

The genes are TRBV20-1 and TRBJ1-1; D uncertain. Germline V gives CDR1 DFQATT, CDR2 SNEGSKA (reference sequence). V was cut by 0 bases and J by 7 bases, with 9 bases left in between. The CDR3 is made up of 12 amino acids. DNA of the CDR3: TGCAGTGCTAGAGATAACACTAATGAAGCTTTCTTT. It codes for CSARDNTNEAFF.

This clonotype has only a few counts. This chain uses TRBV20-1 with TRBJ1-1; D might be TRBD1 (5 bases). Trimming took 0 bases from V and 14 from J, leaving 10 bases between them. Germline loops: CDR1 DFQATT, CDR2 SNEGSKA (reference sequence). CDR3 size: 10 residues. CDR3 protein: CSARETEGFF. CDR3 bases: TGCAGTGCTAGAGAGACGGAGGGGTTCTTT.

As regards this clonotype: The junction differs from germline at one of its ends, possibly a read error. The CDR3, as DNA: TGTGCCAGCAGCTTAGACAGGGGGCATGGAGAGCAGTACTTC. Translated: CASSLDRGHGEQYF. The chain recombines TRBV12-3 or TRBV12-4 with TRBJ2-7, with 10 bases fitting TRBD1. The CDR3 sequence is 14 residues long.

The chain links TRBV5-5 to TRBJ1-2, with D maybe TRBD1 (5 bases). CDR3 size: 15 residues. The V gene's germline CDR1 is SGHKS and CDR2 YYEKEE (reference sequence). Trimming pared 4 bases from V and 4 bases from J, leaving 17 bases between. The CDR3 loop reads CASSTKEMRGYGYTF. CDR3 in DNA: TGTGCCAGCAGCACAAAAGAAATGAGGGGCTATGGCTACACCTTC.

This clonotype has a handful of counts. The chain joins TRBV2 to TRBJ2-2; no definite D call. This CDR3 is 13 amino acids long. V gave up 6 bases and J gave up 3 bases, with 8 bases separating them. From germline, CDR1 is SNHLY and CDR2 FYNNEI. The CDR3 is CASSVGYTGELFF. CDR3 bases: TGTGCCAGCAGCGTCGGGTACACCGGGGAGCTGTTTTTT.

This clonotype came up many times. The chain recombines TRBV18 with TRBJ2-5; TRBD2 might be the D (7 bases). CDR3 size: 17 residues. Trimming left V 3 bases short and J 2 bases short, with 19 bases between. Germline V gene sequence: CDR1 KGHSH, CDR2 LQKENI. As DNA, the CDR3 is TGTGCCAGCTCACCGGAGGGGGAGGGGATACGACAAGAGACCCAGTACTTC. Its translation is CASSPEGEGIRQETQYF.

This clonotype appeared many times. V gene TRBV10-3 combines with J gene TRBJ2-3, with a tentative D call TRBD2 (7 bases). The CDR3 totals 14 residues. Trimming left V 7 bases short and J 6 bases short, with 17 bases between. Germline V gene sequence: CDR1 ENHRY, CDR2 SYGVKD. The CDR3, as DNA: TGTGCCATCAAAGAGGGCGGGGGCGCGGATACGCAGTATTTT. It yields the protein CAIKEGGGADTQYF.

This clonotype has just a few counts. This chain uses TRBV9 with TRBJ2-2; the match to TRBD2 covers 10 bases. In germline, CDR1 is SGDLS, CDR2 YYNGEE. Trimming at V came to 0 bases and at J to 6 bases, leaving 2 bases not matched to a gene. The length of the CDR3 is 15 residues. The CDR3 region has the DNA TGTGCCAGCAGCGTAGGCGGGACTAGCGCCGGGGAGCTGTTTTTT. Protein sequence: CASSVGGTSAGELFF.

This clonotype was seen many times. This sequence joins TRBV28 and TRBJ2-7, with a tentative D call TRBD1 (5 bases). The germline gives CDR1 MDHEN, CDR2 SYDVKM. V shed 6 bases and J shed 4 bases, with 19 bases lying between them. The CDR3 length is 15 residues. CDR3 in amino acids: CASSPFRDFRYEQYF. In nucleotides, the CDR3 is TGTGCCAGCAGCCCTTTCAGGGATTTTAGGTACGAGCAGTACTTC.

The sample holds many counts of this clonotype. V is TRBV4-3 and J is TRBJ2-7, with D perhaps being TRBD1 or TRBD2 (6 bases each). V shed 4 bases and J shed 4 bases, with 20 bases lying between them. CDR1 is LGHNA, CDR2 YSLEER, per germline. The CDR3 spans 16 residues. The CDR3 sequence is CASSLVWGAVLYEQYF. The CDR3 nucleotides are TGCGCCAGCAGCCTGGTTTGGGGGGCCGTCCTGTACGAGCAGTACTTC.

In its sample, this clonotype was seen a few times. The V gene is TRBV3-1, the J gene TRBJ2-5; weak D call: TRBD1 (5 bases). This CDR3 has 14 amino acids. In germline, CDR1 is LGHDT, CDR2 YNNKEL (reference sequence). V was cut by 3 bases and J by 5 bases, with 13 bases left in between. DNA of the CDR3: TGTGCCAGCAGCCACCTGGGGCAGGTGGAGACCCAGTACTTC. It specifies CASSHLGQVETQYF.

This clonotype was seen a handful of times. V usage is TRBV7-9 and J usage is TRBJ1-3; TRBD1 is a possible D gene (5 bases). In germline, CDR1 is SEHNR, CDR2 FQNEAQ (reference sequence). CDR3 length: 17 amino acids. Trimming shortened V by 5 bases and J by 7 bases, and 24 bases separated the two germline ends. Here the CDR3 reads CASSPPRTGRRGNTIYF. CDR3 nucleotide sequence: TGTGCCAGCAGCCCCCCGCGAACAGGTCGACGGGGTAACACCATATATTTT.

The sample holds a few counts of this clonotype. The V call is TRBV3-1, the J call TRBJ2-6; D is unclear. The CDR3 length is 15 residues. Germline values: CDR1 LGHDT, CDR2 YNNKEL (reference sequence). Between the trimmed V and J ends, which lost 2 bases and 1 base, there was a span of 6 bases. In DNA, the CDR3 is TGTGCCAGCAGCCAAAAGGGTTCTGGGGCCAACGTCCTGACTTTC. The encoded protein is CASSQKGSGANVLTF.

This clonotype was recorded at least ten times. This chain connects TRBV27 to TRBJ2-3; TRBD2 matches 11 bases. CDR1 and CDR2 from the germline V gene are MNHEY and SMNVEV (reference sequence). The V gene end was trimmed by 4 bases and the J gene end by 0 bases; junction bases not matched to a gene: 6. This CDR3 has 17 amino acids. The CDR3 DNA is TGTGCCAGCAGTTCGCTCCTAGCGGGGGGTAGCACAGATACGCAGTATTTT. This translates into CASSSLLAGGSTDTQYF.

The chain has TRBV6-1 and TRBJ2-5, with TRBD1 identical over 7 bases. Trimming at V came to 4 bases and at J to 9 bases, leaving 14 bases not matched to a gene. CDR1 is MNHNS, CDR2 SASEGT, per germline. This CDR3 region has 15 residues. The CDR3 coding sequence is TGTGCCAGCAGTGCCACCGGGACAGATAAGATGGCCCAGTACTTC. Translation: CASSATGTDKMAQYF.

This clonotype was detected only a few times. The chain has TRBV7-8 and TRBJ2-2, with 8 bases matching TRBD2. Trimming took 5 bases from V and 6 from J; bases not matched to a gene: 8. This CDR3 has 15 residues. Germline values: CDR1 SGHVS, CDR2 FQNEAQ. DNA of the CDR3: TGTGCCAGCAGCCCACGGGGGGGCAGGGCCGGGGAGCTGTTTTTT. Its protein is CASSPRGGRAGELFF.

The chain links TRBV9 to TRBJ2-5; 7 bases match TRBD2. The CDR3 length is 15 residues. The germline gives CDR1 SGDLS, CDR2 YYNGEE. V lost 2 bases and J lost 0; bases outside the gene matches: 4. As DNA, the CDR3 is TGTGCCAGCAGCGTCGGGGAGGGGTACCAAGAGACCCAGTACTTC. It is translated as CASSVGEGYQETQYF.

This clonotype was counted many times. The chain uses TRBV20-1 and TRBJ1-2; no reliable D call. This CDR3 comprises 13 residues. Germline CDR1 and CDR2: DFQATT and SNEGSKA (reference sequence). The V end was cut by 0 bases, the J end by 0 bases, with 5 bases between. The CDR3 loop reads CSAREASNYGYTF. DNA of the CDR3: TGCAGTGCTAGAGAGGCGTCTAACTATGGCTACACCTTC.

At least ten counts were recorded for this clonotype. The J gene is TRBJ1-4, the V gene TRBV4-2; 9 nucleotides match TRBD1. Germline loops: CDR1 LGHNA, CDR2 YNFKEQ. With 4 bases clipped from V and 7 bases from J, the junction kept 4 bases outside the gene matches. There are 14 residues in the CDR3. DNA for the CDR3: TGTGCCAGCAGCCTCGGGACAGGGTTTGAAAAACTGTTTTTT. It encodes CASSLGTGFEKLFF.

The CDR3 is CASSPRWDQPQHF. CDR3 bases: TGTGCCAGCAGCCCCAGGTGGGATCAGCCCCAGCATTTT. The rearrangement links TRBV7-9 to TRBJ1-5; D uncertain. Germline CDR1 is SEHNR and CDR2 is FQNEAQ (reference sequence). The CDR3 runs 13 residues. V lost 5 bases, J lost 5 bases, and 10 bases lay in between.

The chain employs TRBV20-1 and TRBJ1-2; D gene ambiguous. This CDR3 is 10 amino acids long. Germline values: CDR1 DFQATT, CDR2 SNEGSKA (reference sequence). V lost 2 bases and J 5 bases, leaving 3 bases between the germline ends. The CDR3 here is CSARNYGYTF. The CDR3 coding sequence is TGCAGTGCTAGAAATTATGGCTACACCTTC.